A selection of T cell receptor beta chains follows, all from one sample in a study of cytomegalovirus exposure and HLA in healthy donors. Clones were sequenced by immunoSEQ multiplex PCR, and TCRdb holds only the in-frame ones, with some missing. The table lists more than 85,000 clones, roughly 80% of them singletons. What was sequenced was PBMCs. The receptors come from a woman younger than 45 in good health and CMV-seronegative. The CDR3 runs from the conserved cysteine through the conserved F or W. A D gene is named only where the DNA matches it firmly. Size is stated for part of the rows, as once, few or many counts, or as a class when the clone is expanded.

D,length,V,J,size,CDR3,DNA
TRBD2,12,TRBV7-9,TRBJ2-7,NA,CASNPQGGEQYF,TGTGCCAGCAATCCCCAGGGAGGGGAGCAGTACTTC
NA,16,TRBV7-2,TRBJ2-4,NA,CASSSSFDSTKNIQYF,TGTGCCAGCAGCTCCTCTTTCGACAGTACCAAAAACATTCAGTACTTC
NA,13,TRBV7-9,TRBJ1-6,NA,CASSSRGSSPLHF,TGTGCCAGCAGCTCTAGGGGGAGTTCACCCCTCCACTTT
TRBD2,14,TRBV27,TRBJ2-1,NA,CASSREGLYNEQFF,TGTGCCAGCAGCCGGGAGGGACTATACAATGAGCAGTTCTTC
NA,15,TRBV6-5,TRBJ2-7,NA,CASSYGTGGEYEQYF,TGTGCCAGCAGTTACGGGACGGGCGGGGAATACGAGCAGTACTTC
TRBD2,20,TRBV23-1,TRBJ2-1,NA,CASSRPRGARGREGLNEQFF,TGCGCCAGCAGTCGCCCCCGGGGGGCTCGGGGTCGGGAGGGCCTAAATGAGCAGTTCTTC
TRBD2,14,TRBV2,TRBJ2-3,few,CASPSGTSTDTQYF,TGTGCCAGCCCTAGCGGGACTAGCACAGATACGCAGTATTTT
NA,13,TRBV7-9,TRBJ1-1,few,CASSLDPSTEAFF,TGTGCCAGCAGCTTAGATCCCAGCACTGAAGCTTTCTTT
TRBD2,13,TRBV27,TRBJ2-1,NA,CASSLGGSNEQFF,TGTGCCAGCAGTTTGGGGGGGAGCAATGAGCAGTTCTTC
TRBD1,17,TRBV4-3,TRBJ2-7,NA,CASSQLGPGQGPYEQYF,TGCGCCAGCAGCCAACTGGGTCCGGGACAGGGGCCCTACGAGCAGTACTTC
TRBD2,18,TRBV29-1,TRBJ2-7,NA,CSVEEWTSGSAGAYEQYF,TGCAGCGTTGAAGAGTGGACTAGCGGGAGTGCTGGAGCCTACGAGCAGTACTTC
NA,14,TRBV5-6,TRBJ2-3,few,CASSPRQVWDTQYF,TGTGCCAGCAGCCCACGACAGGTTTGGGATACGCAGTATTTT
NA,15,TRBV5-6,TRBJ2-7,NA,CASSLKSGEPNEQYF,TGTGCCAGCAGCTTGAAGTCAGGCGAGCCCAACGAGCAGTACTTC
NA,16,TRBV6-5,TRBJ2-3,NA,CASSYGSGGSTDTQYF,TGTGCCAGCAGTTACGGGAGCGGTGGGAGCACAGATACGCAGTATTTT
NA,12,TRBV28,TRBJ1-2,once,CASRRWSYGYTF,TGTGCCAGCCGACGGTGGAGCTATGGCTACACCTTC
NA,14,TRBV7-9,TRBJ1-5,NA,CASSPGLQNQPQHF,TGTGCCAGCAGCCCCGGACTGCAGAATCAGCCCCAGCATTTT
NA,13,TRBV2,TRBJ2-6,NA,CASTRPGANVLTF,TGTGCCAGCACGAGGCCTGGGGCCAACGTCCTGACTTTC
NA,11,TRBV28,TRBJ1-5,NA,CASSTLRPQHF,TGTGCCAGCAGCACCCTACGGCCCCAGCATTTT
NA,15,TRBV7-7,TRBJ2-3,few,CASSHGGPGTDTQYF,TGTGCTAGCAGCCACGGAGGGCCTGGCACAGATACGCAGTATTTT
TRBD2,16,TRBV10-3,TRBJ2-3,NA,CAISDIGLAGAGTQYF,TGTGCCATCAGTGACATCGGGCTAGCGGGAGCGGGTACGCAGTATTTT
NA,17,TRBV28,TRBJ2-1,NA,CASSSTQGPGRYNEQFF,TGTGCCAGCAGTTCCACCCAAGGGCCAGGGCGGTACAATGAGCAGTTCTTC
NA,15,TRBV7-4,TRBJ1-5,NA,CASSLEAGLNQPQHF,TGTGCCAGCAGCTTAGAGGCAGGGTTGAATCAGCCCCAGCATTTT